This paragraph reports one T cell receptor (beta chain). What it recognizes is unknown. These data originate in a study of vaccination and CD4 T cells after COVID-19. Overall study: There were six male and four female convalescents, and two of them were Hispanic. Post-vaccine sampling followed dose two by a median 72 days (range 14 to 241). Researchers treated control cultures with a CEFX pool, an HIV-1 Nef pool, or no peptide.

The Oncomine TCR Beta short-read assay sequenced DNA from cultured CD4+ T cells. A single record per CDR3 protein comes from TCRdb applying MiXCR to the PCR reads. The sample yields roughly 20,000 distinct CDR3 sequences, 46% seen once. Trimming pared 1 base from V and 0 bases from J, leaving 13 bases between. This CDR3 region has 16 residues. CDR1 and CDR2 from the germline V gene are DFQATT and SNEGSKA (reference sequence). Time point meaning: late sampling 161 to 241 days after vaccination in a few convalescent patients. Noted treatment: roughly ten-day PBMC culture with coronavirus spike peptide pools or control peptides (ViraFEST assay).

This rearrangement joins TRBV20-1 to TRBJ2-1; D is unresolved. This TCR was sampled from a human donor who had recovered from COVID-19. The sequenced sample was CD4+ T cells from blood, cultured in vitro, obtained about 7 months after SARS-CoV-2 vaccination. The CDR3 here is CSARVGTGGSYNEQFF. The CDR3 DNA follows: TGCAGTGCTAGAGTAGGTACGGGTGGCTCCTACAATGAGCAGTTCTTC.